This T cell receptor beta chain was observed in a study of blood T cell repertoires in COVID-19. Study at large: PBMCs, B-cell-depleted T cells, or T cells were the source of the cDNA or gDNA that made up the material.

Using immunoSEQ multiplex PCR, the repertoire was profiled, and TCRdb retains in-frame clones only, with some absent. Of some 150,000 clones listed, about 89% are singletons. Sequenced sample: peripheral blood. The clonotype was recovered from a man aged 50 to 60 with active COVID-19.

CDR3 in amino acids: CASSPRGGGSTGELFF. DNA of the CDR3: TGTGCCAGCAGCCCGCGGGGGGGCGGGAGCACCGGGGAGCTGTTTTTT. This chain links TRBV5-4 with TRBJ2-2, with 9 positions matching TRBD2. Germline V gene lookup returns CDR1 SGHNT and CDR2 YYREEE (reference sequence). With V trimmed by 4 bases and J by 4 bases, 8 bases remained unmatched. This CDR3 is built from 16 residues.